Following are 5 T cell receptor beta chains from one sample sequenced in a study of shared clonotypes between healthy human individuals (dated by TCRdb to between 2020 and 2021). Library preparation employed the immunoSEQ multiplex PCR assay. Held by TCRdb, this immuneACCESS table contains in-frame sequences only and omits some clones. Under half of the omission traces to an unresolved V gene where checked; the cause of the rest is unknown. The sample profile shows 2 million or so clones; 85% to 95% of them were found once. The ten most abundant clones make up under 0.15% of the sample. Material: naive CD4+ T cells sorted from blood. What this sample's cell subset or site label stands for: CD45RA+ positively selected. The receptors shown here come from a man between 18 and 35 years old in good health.

The chain uses TRBV18 and TRBJ1-4; 8 bases fit TRBD1. Germline V CDR1 and CDR2: KGHSH, LQKENI. This CDR3 is 15 amino acids long. The junction had 2 bases not matched to a gene; V was cut back by 3 bases and J by 2 bases. CDR3 DNA sequence: TGTGCCAGCTCACCGAGACAGGGGACTAATGAAAAACTGTTTTTT. Protein sequence: CASSPRQGTNEKLFF.

This clone was seen only once. The chain carries TRBV5-1 and TRBJ2-3, with D perhaps matching TRBD1 or TRBD2 (5 bases each). The V end was cut by 3 bases, the J end by 4 bases, with 12 bases between. Germline CDR1 reads SGHRS; CDR2 reads YFSETQ. The CDR3 totals 14 residues. CDR3 residues: CASSSGDGSDTQYF. CDR3 in DNA: TGCGCCAGCAGCTCCGGGGACGGTTCAGATACGCAGTATTTT.

The rearrangement uses TRBV4-3 and TRBJ2-1; TRBD1 is a possible D gene (5 bases). V lost 1 base, J lost 0 bases, and 10 bases lay in between. CDR3 length equals 16 residues. Germline-derived CDR1 and CDR2 are LGHNA and YSLEER. CDR3 nucleotides: TGCGCCAGCAGCCAAGTGGGGCCTCCCTCCTACAATGAGCAGTTCTTC. The encoded protein is CASSQVGPPSYNEQFF.

The chain combines TRBV27 with TRBJ1-1; a possible D gene is TRBD1 (6 bases). The germline CDR1 and CDR2 sequences are MNHEY and SMNVEV (reference sequence). V gave up 2 bases and J gave up 0 bases, with 10 bases separating them. This CDR3 region has 15 residues. This CDR3 is CASSLGTLMNTEAFF. DNA of the CDR3: TGTGCCAGCAGTTTAGGGACACTCATGAACACTGAAGCTTTCTTT.

V gene TRBV7-3 combines with J gene TRBJ2-2; D gene ambiguous. The CDR3 is 14 amino acids. Germline V gene data show CDR1 as SGHTA and CDR2 as FQGTGA. Trimming pared 5 bases from V and 1 base from J, leaving 8 bases between. DNA for the CDR3: TGTGCCAGCAGCAGTCTAGTGAACACCGGGGAGCTGTTTTTT. It is translated as CASSSLVNTGELFF.